This TCR beta chain was recorded in a study of shared clonotypes between healthy human individuals. This CDR3 has 15 residues. Between the trimmed V and J ends, which lost 4 bases and 1 base, there was a span of 15 bases. Germline loops: CDR1 SQVTM, CDR2 ANQGSEA. The assay was immunoSEQ multiplex PCR, and TCRdb's table has in-frame clones only and misses some. The repertoire holds roughly 1,000,000 clones, with about 80% as singletons. This receptor was identified in a man younger than 30 in good health. Some clones in this sample may be carry-over from other donors' samples. Specimen: memory CD4+ T cells from PBMCs. Documented subset: CD45RA-negative fraction. This rearrangement joins TRBV29-1 to TRBJ2-3; D is uncertain. The CDR3 protein is CSVVGLPARTDTQYF. CDR3 coding DNA: TGCAGCGTTGTGGGGTTGCCCGCGCGCACAGATACGCAGTATTTT.